These T cell receptor beta chains were read from a single sample in a study of identical twins. TCRdb recomputed calls from the 5' RACE reads with MiXCR, one row per CDR3 protein. The sample lists some 230,000 distinct CDR3 sequences, 6.5% occurring once. Another study also made use of these data, one on T cells expressing NK-cell markers.

Sequenced input: CD8+ T cells sorted from blood. The source is a woman younger than 35 in good health. The CDR3 runs from the conserved cysteine through the conserved F or W. Fields, in order: D gene, J gene, clone size, V gene, CDR3 DNA, CDR3 protein. D genes are given only for firm matches. Clone size is not always given. Where it is, it says once, few, many or a class for expanded clones.

>.|TRBJ1-1|.|TRBV27
TGTGCCAGCATCTCGGACGGCTACACTGAAGCTTTCTTT
CASISDGYTEAFF
>.|TRBJ2-7|.|TRBV7-8
TGTGCCAGCAGCTTAGATAGGGGATGGGAGCAGTACTTC
CASSLDRGWEQYF
>.|TRBJ2-2|.|TRBV5-1
TGCGCCAGCAGCCTGCGACGGGCCGAGGGAAAGACCGGGGAGCTGTTTTTT
CASSLRRAEGKTGELFF
>.|TRBJ2-7|.|TRBV30
TGTGCCTGGAGCCATATCGGGTACGAGCAGTACTTC
CAWSHIGYEQYF
>TRBD2|TRBJ2-3|few|TRBV3-1
TGTGCCAGCAGCCCTTGGACTAGCGGGGGCACAGATACGCAGTATTTT
CASSPWTSGGTDTQYF
>TRBD2|TRBJ2-1|many|TRBV20-1
TGCAGTGCTCCTCCCTGGGGACTAGCGGGAGTTACCTACAATGAGCAGTTCTTC
CSAPPWGLAGVTYNEQFF
>.|TRBJ2-1|many|TRBV20-1
TGCAGTGCTTCACTACAACTTCTTAGCTCCTACAATGAGCAGTTCTTC
CSASLQLLSSYNEQFF
>.|TRBJ2-1|few|TRBV9
TGTGCCAGCAGCGTAGCCCCCTCAGCAGTCCGCCGAGGGGATGAGCAGTTCTTC
CASSVAPSAVRRGDEQFF
>TRBD1|TRBJ1-5|few|TRBV6-1
TGTGCCAGCAGTCCAGGGGGCGCGTGGCAGCCCCAGCATTTT
CASSPGGAWQPQHF
>.|TRBJ2-7|.|TRBV20-1
TGCAGTGCTAAGGGGGACTTCCTCTACGAGCAGTACTTC
CSAKGDFLYEQYF